This T cell receptor beta chain is from a study of radiotherapy plus CTLA-4 blockade in lung cancer (dated by TCRdb to 2017 to 2018). In terms of the full investigation: Among enrolled patients, 18% had an objective response and 31% reached disease control.

Results the study describes overall, beyond this receptor: TCR clones derived from tumors expanded in peripheral blood after treatment with radiotherapy and ipilimumab. The strongest predictors of response were reported to be early dynamic shifts in blood T cell clones along with a rise in serum interferon-beta following radiation.

Receptor libraries were prepared by the immunoSEQ multiplex PCR assay. TCRdb limited this immuneACCESS table to in-frame rearrangements with V and J called. A share of clones is missing; checked studies link under half to unresolved V genes, and the rest is unexplained. A total of more than 80,000 clones appear in this sample, roughly 84% of them only once. The ten largest make up 2% to 3% of the sample. The study evaluated CTLA-4 blockade (ipilimumab) given together with focal radiation therapy in patients who had chemo-refractory metastatic non-small-cell lung cancer. From the cysteine up to the phenylalanine, the CDR3 has a length of 13 residues. Solely the CDR3 DNA is kept, with 39 bases framed from the first base. The germline V gene sets CDR1 to LGHNA and CDR2 to YSLEER. The junction shows trimming of 1 base on V and 3 bases on J, plus 6 bases between the germline ends. Comments on this clone: Its antigen is unknown. No base qualities exist here, and no much larger clone lies one base off it.

The sample was peripheral blood, taken from a patient treated with radiotherapy plus ipilimumab. Recombination linked TRBV4-3 to TRBJ1-2, with an unclear D gene assignment. The sequence was obtained from a human donor with non-small cell lung cancer that progressed on radiotherapy plus ipilimumab. Some clones in this sample may be carry-over from other donors' samples. The nucleotides are TGCGCCAGCAGCCAAGGGCAGGACTATGGCTACACCTTC. Its product reads: CASSQGQDYGYTF.